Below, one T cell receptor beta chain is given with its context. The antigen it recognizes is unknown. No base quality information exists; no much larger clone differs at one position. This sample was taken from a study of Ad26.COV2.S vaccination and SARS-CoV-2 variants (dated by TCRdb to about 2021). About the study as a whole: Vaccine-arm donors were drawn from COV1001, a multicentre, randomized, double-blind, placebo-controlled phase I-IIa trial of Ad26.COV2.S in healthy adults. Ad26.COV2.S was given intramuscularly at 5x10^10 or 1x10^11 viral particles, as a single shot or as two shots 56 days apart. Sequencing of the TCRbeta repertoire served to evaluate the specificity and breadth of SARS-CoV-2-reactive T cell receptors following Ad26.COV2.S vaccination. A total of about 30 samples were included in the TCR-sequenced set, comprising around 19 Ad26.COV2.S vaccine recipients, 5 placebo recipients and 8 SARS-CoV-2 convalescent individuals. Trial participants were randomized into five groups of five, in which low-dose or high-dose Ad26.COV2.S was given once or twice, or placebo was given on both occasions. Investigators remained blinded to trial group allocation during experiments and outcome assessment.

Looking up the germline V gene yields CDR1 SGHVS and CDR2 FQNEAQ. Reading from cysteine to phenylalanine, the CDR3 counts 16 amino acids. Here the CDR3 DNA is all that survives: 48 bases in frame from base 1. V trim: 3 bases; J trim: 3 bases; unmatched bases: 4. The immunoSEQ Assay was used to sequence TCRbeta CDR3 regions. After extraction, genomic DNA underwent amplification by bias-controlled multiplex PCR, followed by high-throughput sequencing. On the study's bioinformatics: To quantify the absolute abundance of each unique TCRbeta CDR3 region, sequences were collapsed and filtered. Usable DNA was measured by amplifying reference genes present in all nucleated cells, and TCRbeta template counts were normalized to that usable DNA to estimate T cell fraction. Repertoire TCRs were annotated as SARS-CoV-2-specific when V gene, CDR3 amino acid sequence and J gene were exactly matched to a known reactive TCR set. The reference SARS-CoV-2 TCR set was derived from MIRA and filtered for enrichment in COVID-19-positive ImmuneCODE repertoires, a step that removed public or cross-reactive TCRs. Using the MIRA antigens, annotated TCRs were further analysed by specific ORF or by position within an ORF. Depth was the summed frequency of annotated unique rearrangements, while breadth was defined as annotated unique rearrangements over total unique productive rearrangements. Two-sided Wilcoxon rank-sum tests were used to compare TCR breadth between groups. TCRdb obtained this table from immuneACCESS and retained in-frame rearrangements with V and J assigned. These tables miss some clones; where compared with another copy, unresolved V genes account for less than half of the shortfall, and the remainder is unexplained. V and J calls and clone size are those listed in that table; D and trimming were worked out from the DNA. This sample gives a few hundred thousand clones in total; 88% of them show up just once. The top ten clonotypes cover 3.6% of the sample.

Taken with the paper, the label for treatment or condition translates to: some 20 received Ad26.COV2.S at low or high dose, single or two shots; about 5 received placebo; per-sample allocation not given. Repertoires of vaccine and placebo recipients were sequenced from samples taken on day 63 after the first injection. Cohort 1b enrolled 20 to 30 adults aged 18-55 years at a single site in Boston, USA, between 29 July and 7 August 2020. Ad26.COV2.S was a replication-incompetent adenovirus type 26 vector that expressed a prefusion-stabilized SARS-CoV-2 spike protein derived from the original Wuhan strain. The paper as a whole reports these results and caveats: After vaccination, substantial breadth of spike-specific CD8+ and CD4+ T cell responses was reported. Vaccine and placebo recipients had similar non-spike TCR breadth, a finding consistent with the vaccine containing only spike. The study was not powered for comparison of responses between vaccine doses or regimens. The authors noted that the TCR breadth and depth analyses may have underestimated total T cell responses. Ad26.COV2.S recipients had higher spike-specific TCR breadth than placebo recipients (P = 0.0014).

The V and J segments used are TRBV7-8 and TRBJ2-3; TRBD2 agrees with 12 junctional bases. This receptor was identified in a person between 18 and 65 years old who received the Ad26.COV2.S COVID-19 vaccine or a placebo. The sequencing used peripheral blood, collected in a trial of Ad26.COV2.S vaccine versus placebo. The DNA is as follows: TGTGCCAGCAGCTTCGGACTAGCGGGGTGGACAGATACGCAGTATTTT. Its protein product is CASSFGLAGWTDTQYF. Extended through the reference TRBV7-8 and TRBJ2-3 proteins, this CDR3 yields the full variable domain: GAGVSQSPRYKVAKRGQDVALRCDPISGHVSLFWYQQALGQGPEFLTYFQNEAQLDKSGLPSDRFFAERPEGSVSTLKIQRTQQEDSAVYLCASSFGLAGWTDTQYFGPGTRLTVL.